The sequence of this T cell receptor (beta chain) was determined in a study of cytomegalovirus exposure and HLA in healthy donors (TCRdb year 2017). Background on the whole study: In an earlier analysis of around 540 of the donors, about 260 Gb of sequence data and 90 million to 120 million unique TCR beta sequences from approximately 180 million T cells were reported. Because of strong linkage in the cohort, a handful of DR-DQ haplotypes were treated as single units for association and clustering. To predict cytomegalovirus infection status, the study brought together high-throughput TCR immunosequencing, statistical association of individual TCRs with disease status, and machine learning. Every discovery cohort repertoire had been produced on one sequencing platform. In an earlier analysis of over 550 of the donors, high-throughput TCR beta sequencing was used to judge whether each TCR beta V gene segment behaved as functional or pseudogenic. In the later analysis, no new phenotypic data were used to find candidate immune exposures; instead, reliance was placed on TCR beta sequences and their occurrence across donors. An early release covering just under 650 HLA-typed donors comprised roughly 300 gigabases of sequencing data and 65 million to 100 million unique TCR sequences. Typing coverage varied by locus: about 629-640 donors for A, B, C, DRB1 and DQB1; approximately 500 for DQA1; some 610 for DPA1; 400 to 480 for DPB1. The study used immunosequencing to profile the T cell repertoires of several hundred subjects and linked those repertoires to cytomegalovirus serostatus. Across around 400 genotyped donors of the cohort, an average of about 240,000 unique TCR beta nucleotide sequences per donor were sequenced, and 15% to 20% of those sequences were non-productive. Of the approximately 400 genotyped donors, over 80% were placed in the genetic ancestry cluster associated with self-reported Caucasian donors. The study aimed to test whether cataloging public T cell receptors could reveal signatures of past pathogen exposure. A later genetic analysis took genome-wide SNP genotypes for 398 of the 666 donors and used that subset as a discovery cohort. Besides the first cohort of 500 to 700 subjects, a separate validation cohort made up of over 95 different subjects was used. Donor age, sex, ethnicity and CMV serostatus were compiled alongside the repertoire data. Class I and class II HLA loci were covered by the typing at four-digit resolution. A later analysis re-analyzed previously published TCR beta repertoires from about 730 donors and added high-resolution HLA genotyping to study TCR occurrence patterns. What the work shows at the level of the full study, not this receptor alone: Most CMV-associated TCR beta chains appeared to be HLA-restricted in a later analysis, and the HLA associations seemed to be driven largely by CMV exposure. The authors suggested that the approach could potentially be extended to other disease states and immunological phenotypes. In a later analysis, TCR association rates were found to vary across HLA loci, with the most associated TCRs seen for DRB1 alleles and the fewest for HLA-C alleles. Around 16 rarely observed V segments, including chromosome 9 orphons, were excluded from the earlier analysis of about 600 of the donors because counts were too low. A cluster of highly shared sequence variants was judged likely to be a technical artifact of the sequencing pipeline. HLA typing was unavailable for some donors at each locus, so association tests used only the typed subset. A later genetic analysis reported fewer N-insertions in productive TCRs among donors in an Asian-associated ancestry cluster than the roughly 700-donor mean. According to a later analysis, parvovirus B19, influenza, CMV and Epstein-Barr virus appeared linked to several top co-occurrence clusters. This cohort had only TCR beta chains sequenced, and the lack of alpha or paired-chain data limited which features could be detected. For the cohort, immune exposure information was limited to CMV serostatus. The presence/absence analyses assumed that sequencing depth was roughly uniform across donors, and that assumption may not be true. While some public TCRs were present in many individuals, most TCR sequences turned up only very rarely across donors. In an earlier analysis of several hundred of the donors, most TCR beta V segments were observed in productive rearrangements about 90% or about 30% of the time, broadly matching IMGT annotations. A later genetic analysis associated a missense DCLRE1C variant with V-gene and J-gene trimming of TCR beta chains, and an independent cohort replicated the association. Cytomegalovirus status was reported to be diagnosed by the classifier with high specificity and sensitivity in both the original and validation cohorts. A later analysis associated approximately 17,000 TCR beta sequences with specific HLA alleles at a false discovery rate of 0.05. Linkage disequilibrium might explain the correlated functional status among segregating V segments, but an unknown experimental factor could not be ruled out. Some IMGT-functional V segments, including TRBV6-2 and TRBV6-3, could not be distinguished by the 87-base-pair reads and were therefore excluded. A few of the identified cytomegalovirus-associated TCR beta chains were confirmed in vitro to be specific for cytomegalovirus antigens. A further reported finding was that TCR beta sequences accurately predicted the HLA-A and HLA-B alleles for most subjects in the first cohort. When HLA alleles, especially DR and DQ, strongly co-occurred, attributing TCR associations to individual alleles was difficult. In the study, some 180 TCR beta chains were listed as associated with cytomegalovirus. A later analysis found that HLA-associated TCR beta chains were more clonally expanded and had lower generation probabilities than equally common non-associated chains.

In total, roughly 710 healthy bone marrow donors made up the cohort. At the time of sampling, every cohort member was nominally healthy, though immune exposures that went unrecorded were likely present. The donor was CMV seropositive and was included in the group of almost 300 seropositive cohort members. A peripheral blood sample was collected from each donor, and TCR beta sequencing was performed on peripheral blood mononuclear cells. The Qiagen DNeasy Blood Extraction Kit was used to extract genomic DNA from the blood cell samples. To note about this clone: The antigen it binds to is not known. The sample holds no much larger clone one base away, and base qualities are not on file.

The library was produced with the immunoSEQ multiplex PCR assay. A mixture of 60 forward primers for TCR Vbeta segments and 13 reverse primers for TCR Jbeta segments was used in the multiplex PCR. The CDR3 region of rearranged TCR beta genes was amplified from genomic DNA with a multiplex PCR assay. The amplified TCR beta libraries were sequenced on the Illumina HiSeq System as 87-base-pair reads. Regarding the original processing steps: Across the 640 or so repertoires, a later analysis counted some 80 million unique TCR beta chains, roughly 11 million of which were shared by at least two donors. A nearest-neighbor algorithm error-corrected the raw reads and collapsed the reads into unique sequences, merging closely related sequences to remove PCR and sequencing errors. To assign V, D and J gene segments, CDR3 sequences were aligned to IMGT reference sequences. For a sequence to be retained, a match of at least six nucleotides was required to both a V gene segment and a J gene segment. A rearrangement counted as productive if the CDR3 had no stop codons and remained in frame with V and J, and every other rearrangement counted as non-productive. CDR3 was defined according to IMGT convention as the region running from the second conserved V-encoded cysteine to the conserved J-encoded phenylalanine. The earlier analysis of some 550 of the donors excluded any sequence lacking an unambiguous match to a single V gene segment. In an earlier analysis of approximately 590 of the donors, V segments were called functional above 56.7% productive rearrangements and were called segregating when the between-donor standard deviation exceeded 5%. A statistical classification framework was built to diagnose cytomegalovirus status from the catalog of TCR beta chain sequences. In a later analysis, TCR nucleotide sequences were compared against IMGT/GENE-DB human TR gene sequences so that V and J genes could be assigned. A later analysis assigned CDR3 sequences and most-parsimonious VDJ recombination scenarios with the TCRdist pipeline. In a later analysis, each TCR beta chain was defined by its CDR3 amino acid sequence together with its V-gene family, and reads lacking a unique V-gene family were excluded. As a way to deal with suspected cross-contamination and a sequencing artifact, a later analysis dropped over 550 nucleotide sequences that were highly shared and had low generation probability. In a later analysis, a clonal expansion index was calculated for each public chain from normalized within-repertoire ranks of inferred template counts. In a later analysis, generation probabilities were computed with a VDJ recombination model fitted to out-of-frame rearrangements, and the resulting probabilities were checked against IGoR. Hypergeometric tests were used in a later analysis to score TCR-TCR, TCR-HLA and TCR-CMV co-occurrence, with a repertoire-size bias correction applied to the TCR pairs. In a later analysis, false discovery rates were estimated by permuting HLA or CMV assignments 20 times. In a later analysis, co-occurring TCRs were grouped using DBSCAN, and TCRdist sequence similarity was added for clustering within HLA-allele-positive subsets. Repertoires with fewer than 30,000 or more than 120,000 public chains, plus five repertoires with anomalous nucleotide sharing, were excluded from co-occurrence clustering. Entries here come from immuneACCESS through TCRdb and include only in-frame sequences with V and J called. Some clones fail to appear in such tables; in the studies checked, an unresolved V gene covers under half of the shortfall, and the cause of the remainder is unknown. The V and J calls and the clone size are those of that table, but D and trimming were determined from the DNA. Recorded for this sample are some 130,000 clones; 70% to 80% of them occurred a single time. The top ten constitute about 2.2% of the sample.

Via the germline V gene (reference sequence), CDR1 is LNHDA and CDR2 SQIVND. Compared with germline, V lacks 2 bases and J lacks 7 bases; bases without a gene match: 14. Taken from cysteine to phenylalanine, the CDR3 has 17 residues. The CDR3 DNA has 51 bases and is translated from base 1. The rearranged segments are TRBV19 and TRBJ1-2; 9 middle bases align to TRBD1. The source material was PBMCs. The source of this sequence is a woman in her sixties or seventies in good health and CMV-seropositive. The CDR3 reads as follows: CASSIPIQGAGRVGYTF. DNA sequence: TGTGCCAGTAGTATACCCATACAGGGGGCTGGGCGAGTTGGCTACACCTTC.